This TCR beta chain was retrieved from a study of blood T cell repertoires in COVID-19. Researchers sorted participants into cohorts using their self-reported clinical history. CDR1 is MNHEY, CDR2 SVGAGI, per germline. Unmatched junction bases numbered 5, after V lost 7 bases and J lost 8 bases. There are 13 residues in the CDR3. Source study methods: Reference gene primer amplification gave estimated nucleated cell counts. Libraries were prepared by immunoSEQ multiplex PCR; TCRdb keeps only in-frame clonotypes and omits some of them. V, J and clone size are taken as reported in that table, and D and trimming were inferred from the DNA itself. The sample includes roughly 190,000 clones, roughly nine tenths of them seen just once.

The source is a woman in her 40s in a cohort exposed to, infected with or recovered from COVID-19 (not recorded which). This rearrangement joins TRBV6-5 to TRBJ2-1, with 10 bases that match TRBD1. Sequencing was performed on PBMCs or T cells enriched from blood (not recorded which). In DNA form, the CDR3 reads TGTGCCAGCACAGACAGGGGGCGTGATGAGCAGTTCTTC. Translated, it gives CASTDRGRDEQFF.